This T cell receptor (beta chain) comes out of a study of blood T cell repertoires in COVID-19. Trimming pared 5 bases from V and 0 bases from J, leaving 20 bases between. The CDR3 is 18 amino acids. Germline CDR1 reads MNHEY; CDR2 reads SMNVEV (reference sequence). TCRdb keeps only in-frame clones here, not all; method: immunoSEQ multiplex PCR. The sample has over 90,000 clones, about nine tenths seen once; the top ten hold under 3.5%. This clone was picked up a small number of times. The rearrangement links TRBV27 to TRBJ2-1, with unresolved D. The clonotype was recovered from a woman in her seventies with acute or convalescent COVID-19. Sequencing was performed on peripheral blood. DNA of the CDR3: TGTGCCAGCAGTCGTCTCCCCTCTTTCCCCAGCTCCTACAATGAGCAGTTCTTC. This encodes CASSRLPSFPSSYNEQFF.